Sequencing of this T cell receptor (beta chain) was carried out in a study of OX40 agonist ivuxolimab in advanced cancers. Overall study: Ivuxolimab, an antibody that agonizes OX40 (CD134), was administered to the patients. Study-level points and caveats: By week 6 at 0.1 to 3.0 mg/kg, blood CD4+ and CD8+ T cells had expanded clonally. In the expanded peripheral T cells, antigen specificity was never determined.

Comment on this clone: Its antigen is unknown.

Measured with immunoSEQ multiplex PCR; TCRdb has only the in-frame clones, and not every one. This repertoire shows about 49,000 clones, about nine tenths found once; its top ten account for just over 50%. V dropped 2 bases and J dropped 0 bases, with 10 bases sitting between them. The CDR3 totals 15 residues. Germline CDR1 and CDR2: MNHEY and SVGAGI. The V gene is TRBV6-5, the J gene TRBJ1-1; D ambiguous. This receptor was taken from an adult with an advanced solid tumor such as melanoma, head and neck, liver or kidney cancer. The sample here was CD4+ or CD8+ T cells sorted from blood, taken in a trial of the OX40 agonist ivuxolimab. The CDR3 loop reads CASSYLATLNTEAFF. In DNA, the CDR3 is TGTGCCAGCAGTTACCTGGCAACCCTGAACACTGAAGCTTTCTTT.